This T cell receptor (beta chain) comes out of a study of beta chain features in type 1 diabetes. General observations from the study: More deletions and fewer insertions at VDJ junctions were seen in type 1 diabetes patients. Cells expressing TCR highly could be over-represented by cDNA sequencing.

A heparinised blood draw that averaged approximately 120 mL was obtained once from each donor. Sort purity for all populations was recorded as exceeding 98%. Note on this clone: Its antigen is not identified.

The CDR3 spans 15 residues. Germline V gene lookup returns CDR1 SNHLY and CDR2 FYNNEI. With V trimmed by 4 bases and J by 3 bases, 6 bases remained unmatched. Investigators reverse transcribed all isolated RNA, so they sequenced expressed TCRB transcripts. Profiling relied on immunoSEQ multiplex PCR, and the TCRdb table lists in-frame clones only, not all of them. The sample carries about 340,000 clones, approximately 8.2% recorded once. The TCR comes from a woman aged 18-29 years in good health. The V call is TRBV2, the J call TRBJ2-3; 8 nucleotides align to TRBD1. The sample consisted of central memory CD4+ T cells from blood. CDR3 sequence: CASSADRAGTDTQYF. As DNA, the CDR3 is TGTGCCAGCAGTGCGGACAGGGCCGGGACAGATACGCAGTATTTT.